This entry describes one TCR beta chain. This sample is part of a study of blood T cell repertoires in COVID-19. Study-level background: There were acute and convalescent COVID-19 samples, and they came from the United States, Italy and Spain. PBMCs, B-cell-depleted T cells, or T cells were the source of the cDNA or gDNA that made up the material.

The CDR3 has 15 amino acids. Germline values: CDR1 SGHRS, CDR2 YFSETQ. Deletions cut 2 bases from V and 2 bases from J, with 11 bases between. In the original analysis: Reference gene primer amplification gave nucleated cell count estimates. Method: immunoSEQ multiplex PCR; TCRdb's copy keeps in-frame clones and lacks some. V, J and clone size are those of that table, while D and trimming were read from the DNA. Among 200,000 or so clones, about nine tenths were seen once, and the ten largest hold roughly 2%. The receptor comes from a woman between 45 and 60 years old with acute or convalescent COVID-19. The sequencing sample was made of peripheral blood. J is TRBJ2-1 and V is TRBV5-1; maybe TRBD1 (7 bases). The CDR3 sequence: CASSFAGGTYNEQFF. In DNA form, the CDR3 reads TGCGCCAGCAGCTTCGCAGGGGGGACCTACAATGAGCAGTTCTTC.